This T cell receptor (beta chain) was found in a study of cytomegalovirus exposure and HLA in healthy donors. Remarks on this clone: Its antigen is not known.

The CDR3 has 11 residues. Germline values: CDR1 LNHNV, CDR2 YYDKDF (reference sequence). With V trimmed by 11 bases and J by 3 bases, 3 bases remained unmatched. PCR involved 60 Vbeta and 13 Jbeta primers. Repertoires were generated with immunoSEQ multiplex PCR, while TCRdb's copy carries only in-frame clones and drops some. The sample has some 90,000 clones; 75% to 80% are singletons. Donors counted as nominally healthy when sampled, yet unrecorded immune exposures were likely. General study results and limits: Three CMV-associated chains were confirmed in vitro to be specific for CMV antigens.

The receptor's source is a female donor in good health and CMV-seronegative. V is TRBV15 and J is TRBJ1-1; TRBD1 aligns across 7 bases. The sample consisted of PBMCs. CDR3 in DNA: TGTGCCTCTACAGGGGACACTGAAGCTTTCTTT. Protein product: CASTGDTEAFF.